Listed below are T cell receptor beta chains from one sample, sequenced in a study of immune characterization of retroperitoneal liposarcoma. A single record per CDR3 protein comes from TCRdb applying MiXCR to the PCR reads. Of under 9,000 distinct CDR3 sequences detected, more than 25% appear once; the ten largest clones hold about 42%. Sequencing used blood. These receptors all come from a male donor with retroperitoneal liposarcoma. CDR3s include the opening cysteine and the closing phenylalanine or tryptophan. The order of the fields is D gene, J gene, clone size, V gene, CDR3 protein, CDR3 DNA. A D gene is named only where the DNA matches it firmly. Size values are once, few and many counts, or a class for expanded clones, and some rows have none.

>TRBD2|TRBJ2-3|many|TRBV7-7
CASSRSGEIDTQYF
TGTGCTAGCAGCCGTAGCGGGGAAATAGATACGCAGTATTTT
>NA|TRBJ2-7|NA|TRBV11-2
CASSLGIDYEQYF
TGTGCCAGCAGCTTGGGGATTGACTACGAGCAGTACTTC
>TRBD2|TRBJ2-3|many|TRBV6-1
CASNGRGTDTQYF
TGTGCCAGCAACGGGAGGGGCACAGATACGCAGTATTTT
>TRBD1|TRBJ1-4|many|TRBV5-4
CASSTNRGINEKLFF
TGTGCCAGCAGCACCAACAGGGGGATTAATGAAAAACTGTTTTTT
>TRBD2|TRBJ2-1|NA|TRBV30
CAWSGTGTSGRDEQFF
TGTGCCTGGAGTGGGACCGGGACTAGCGGGAGGGATGAGCAGTTCTTC
>NA|TRBJ2-7|few|TRBV6-5
CASSYSRQTDYEQYF
TGTGCCAGCAGTTACTCACGGCAGACTGACTACGAGCAGTACTTC
>NA|TRBJ2-2|many|TRBV10-3
CAIRRTEGTGELFF
TGTGCCATCAGAAGGACGGAAGGCACCGGGGAGCTGTTTTTT
>NA|TRBJ1-3|many|TRBV11-2
CASAEVGTGNTIYF
TGTGCCAGCGCCGAGGTAGGGACTGGAAACACCATATATTTT
>NA|TRBJ2-4|NA|TRBV7-2
CASTLNGAIQYF
TGTGCCAGCACCCTAAATGGGGCCATTCAGTACTTC
>NA|TRBJ2-5|NA|TRBV7-7
CASSSGTTQETQYF
TGTGCTAGCAGCTCCGGGACCACCCAAGAGACCCAGTACTTC
>NA|TRBJ2-1|NA|TRBV7-6
CASSRTNGDIQFF
TGTGCCAGCAGCCGGACCAACGGGGACATTCAGTTCTTC
>NA|TRBJ1-5|few|TRBV27
CASSFGGNQPQHF
TGTGCCAGCAGTTTCGGAGGGAATCAGCCCCAGCATTTT
>NA|TRBJ1-2|many|TRBV12-3/TRBV12-4
CASRGTIGRENYGYTF
TGTGCCAGCAGGGGGACGATAGGACGTGAAAACTATGGCTACACCTTC
>TRBD2|TRBJ2-1|few|TRBV6-1
CASSEATGWGGSYNEQFF
TGTGCCAGCAGTGAAGCGACTGGTTGGGGGGGGTCCTACAATGAGCAGTTCTTC